This T cell receptor (beta chain) was captured in a study of T cell responses to AZD1222 COVID-19 vaccine. The study, taken as a whole, reports: There were repertoire samples only from the period after the peak T cell response.

The CDR3 runs to 15 residues. V was cut by 2 bases and J by 3 bases, with 12 bases left in between. The germline gives CDR1 SGHTA, CDR2 FQGTGA. As to this clone: The antigen is unknown.

TCRdb's table, derived via immunoSEQ multiplex PCR, lists solely in-frame clones and lacks some. The table lists roughly 97,000 clones, 93% of them singletons. The sequences come from peripheral blood, collected on day 0 of AZD1222 vaccination. The chain uses TRBV7-3 and TRBJ2-3, with a possible D match to TRBD2 (6 bases). The receptor comes from an adult in good health. The CDR3 protein is CASSLGAGRTDTQYF. The CDR3 DNA is TGTGCCAGCAGCTTAGGGGCGGGAAGGACAGATACGCAGTATTTT.